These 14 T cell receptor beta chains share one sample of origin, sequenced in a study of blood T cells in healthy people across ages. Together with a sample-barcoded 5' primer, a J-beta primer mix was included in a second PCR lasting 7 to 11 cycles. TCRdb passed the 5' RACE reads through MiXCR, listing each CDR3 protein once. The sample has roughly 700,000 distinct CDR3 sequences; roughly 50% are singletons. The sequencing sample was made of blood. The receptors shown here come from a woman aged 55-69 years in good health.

The CDR3 nucleotides read TGTGCCAGCAGCCTACAGGGGTTGCTAAATAGCAATCAGCCCCAGCATTTT. This encodes CASSLQGLLNSNQPQHF. The V call is TRBV12-3 or TRBV12-4, the J call TRBJ1-5; 7 bases are a match to TRBD1. J gave up 0 bases and V 6 bases, and 11 bases lay outside the gene matches. CDR3 size: 17 residues.

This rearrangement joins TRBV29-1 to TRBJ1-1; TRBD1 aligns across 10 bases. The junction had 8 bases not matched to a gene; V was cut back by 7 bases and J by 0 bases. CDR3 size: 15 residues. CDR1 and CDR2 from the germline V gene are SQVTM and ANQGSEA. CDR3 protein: CSASGQGLMNTEAFF. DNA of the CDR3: TGCAGCGCCTCGGGACAGGGGCTCATGAACACTGAAGCTTTCTTT.

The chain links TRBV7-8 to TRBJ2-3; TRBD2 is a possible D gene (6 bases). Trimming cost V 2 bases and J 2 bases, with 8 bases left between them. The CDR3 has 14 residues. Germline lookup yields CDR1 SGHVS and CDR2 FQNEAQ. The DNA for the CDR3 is TGTGCCAGCAGCTTAAGCGGGTACACAGATACGCAGTATTTT. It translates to CASSLSGYTDTQYF.

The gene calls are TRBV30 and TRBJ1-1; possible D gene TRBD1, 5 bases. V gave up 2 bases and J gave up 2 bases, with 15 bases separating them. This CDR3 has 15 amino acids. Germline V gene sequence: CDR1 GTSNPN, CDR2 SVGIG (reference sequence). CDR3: CAWSRLDSDNTEAFF. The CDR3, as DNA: TGTGCCTGGAGTCGACTAGACAGTGATAACACTGAAGCTTTCTTT. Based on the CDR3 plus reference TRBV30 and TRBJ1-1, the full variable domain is SQTIHQWPATLVQPVGSPLSLECTVEGTSNPNLYWYRQAAGRGLQLLFYSVGIGQISSEVPQNLSASRPQDRQFILSSKKLLLSDSGFYLCAWSRLDSDNTEAFFGQGTRLTVV.

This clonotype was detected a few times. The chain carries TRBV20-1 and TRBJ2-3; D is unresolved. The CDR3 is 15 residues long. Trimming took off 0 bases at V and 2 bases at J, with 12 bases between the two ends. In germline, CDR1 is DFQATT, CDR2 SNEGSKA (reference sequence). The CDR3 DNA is TGCAGTGCTAGAGATACGGCTCACGACACAGATACGCAGTATTTT. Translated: CSARDTAHDTDTQYF.

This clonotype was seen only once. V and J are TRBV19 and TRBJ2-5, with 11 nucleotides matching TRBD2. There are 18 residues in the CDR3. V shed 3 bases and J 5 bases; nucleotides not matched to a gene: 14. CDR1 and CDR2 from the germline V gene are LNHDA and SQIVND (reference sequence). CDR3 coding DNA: TGTGCCAGTAGTATTAGGAGAAACCTAGCGGGAGGAACGGAGACCCAGTACTTC. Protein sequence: CASSIRRNLAGGTETQYF.

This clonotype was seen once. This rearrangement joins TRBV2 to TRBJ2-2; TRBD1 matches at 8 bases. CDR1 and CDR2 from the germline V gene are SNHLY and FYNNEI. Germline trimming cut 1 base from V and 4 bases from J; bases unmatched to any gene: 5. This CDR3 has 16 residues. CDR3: CASSEGLRGLTGELFF. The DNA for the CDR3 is TGTGCCAGCAGTGAAGGGCTCAGGGGGCTCACCGGGGAGCTGTTTTTT.

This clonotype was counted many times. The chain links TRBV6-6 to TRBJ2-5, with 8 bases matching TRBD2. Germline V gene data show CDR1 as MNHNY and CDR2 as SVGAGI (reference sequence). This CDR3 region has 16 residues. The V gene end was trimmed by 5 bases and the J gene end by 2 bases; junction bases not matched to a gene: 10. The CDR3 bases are TGTGCCAGCAGTAAAGCTGGGGCTAGCGGGCAAGAGACCCAGTACTTC. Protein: CASSKAGASGQETQYF.

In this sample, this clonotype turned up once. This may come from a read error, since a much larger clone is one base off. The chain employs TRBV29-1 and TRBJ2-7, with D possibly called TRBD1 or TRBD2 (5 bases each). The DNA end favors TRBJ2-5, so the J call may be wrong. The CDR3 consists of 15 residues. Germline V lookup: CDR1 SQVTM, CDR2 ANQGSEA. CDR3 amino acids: CSVEGLNFGEETQYF. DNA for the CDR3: TGCAGCGTTGAGGGGCTAAACTTCGGGGAAGAGACCCAGTACTTC.

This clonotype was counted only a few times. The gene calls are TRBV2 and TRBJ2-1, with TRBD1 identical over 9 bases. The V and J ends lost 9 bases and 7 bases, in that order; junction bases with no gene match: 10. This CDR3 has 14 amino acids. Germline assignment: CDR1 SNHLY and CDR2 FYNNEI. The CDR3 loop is CASCQQGANNEQFF. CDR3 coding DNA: TGTGCCAGTTGCCAACAGGGGGCGAATAATGAGCAGTTCTTC.

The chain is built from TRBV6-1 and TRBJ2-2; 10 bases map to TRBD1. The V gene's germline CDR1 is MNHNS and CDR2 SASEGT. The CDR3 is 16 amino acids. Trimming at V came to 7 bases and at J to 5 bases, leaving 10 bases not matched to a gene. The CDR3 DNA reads TGTGCCAGCACCAGACAGGGGGCCCAAGGGACCGGGGAGCTGTTTTTT. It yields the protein CASTRQGAQGTGELFF.

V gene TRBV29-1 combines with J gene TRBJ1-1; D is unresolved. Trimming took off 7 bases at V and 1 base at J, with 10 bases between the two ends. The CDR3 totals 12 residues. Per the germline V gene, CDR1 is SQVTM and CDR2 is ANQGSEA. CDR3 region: CSGLGQNTEAFF. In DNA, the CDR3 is TGCAGCGGACTTGGCCAGAACACTGAAGCTTTCTTT.

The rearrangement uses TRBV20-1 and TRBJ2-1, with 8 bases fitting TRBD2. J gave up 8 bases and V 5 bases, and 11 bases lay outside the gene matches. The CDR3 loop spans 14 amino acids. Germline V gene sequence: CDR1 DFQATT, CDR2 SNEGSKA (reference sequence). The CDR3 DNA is TGCAGTGCTTTTTCAGCGGGAGAAATGGATGAGCAGTTCTTC. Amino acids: CSAFSAGEMDEQFF.

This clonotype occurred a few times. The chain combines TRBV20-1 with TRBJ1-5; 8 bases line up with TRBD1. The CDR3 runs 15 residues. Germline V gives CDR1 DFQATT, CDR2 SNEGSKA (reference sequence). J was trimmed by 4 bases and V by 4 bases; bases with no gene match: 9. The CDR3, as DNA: TGCAGTGCTATTGAACAGGGGGATCGTAATCAGCCCCAGCATTTT. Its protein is CSAIEQGDRNQPQHF.